The 2 T cell receptor beta chains reported below all come from one sample, sequenced in a study of blood T cell repertoires in COVID-19. The assay was immunoSEQ multiplex PCR, and TCRdb's table has in-frame clones only and misses some. The sample yields 110,000 or so clones, 80% to 90% seen once. Specimen: peripheral blood. The receptor set was obtained from a human donor in a cohort sampled during active COVID-19.

V and J are TRBV5-6 and TRBJ1-1; 11 nucleotides align to TRBD1. This CDR3 region has 14 residues. The junction had 2 bases not matched to a gene; V was cut back by 4 bases and J by 3 bases. The germline gives CDR1 SGHDT, CDR2 YYEEEE. CDR3 amino acids: CASSGQGADTEAFF. For the CDR3, the DNA is TGTGCCAGCAGCGGACAGGGGGCGGACACTGAAGCTTTCTTT. Full variable domain (missing parts from reference TRBV5-6 and TRBJ1-1): DAGVTQSPTHLIKTRGQQVTLRCSPKSGHDTVSWYQQALGQGPQFIFQYYEEEERQRGNFPDRFSGHQFPNYSSELNVNALLLGDSALYLCASSGQGADTEAFFGQGTRLTVV.

V usage is TRBV7-8 and J usage is TRBJ2-5; 9 positions agree with TRBD1. The CDR3 runs to 14 residues. V lost 6 bases and J lost 4; bases outside the gene matches: 6. Germline V gives CDR1 SGHVS, CDR2 FQNEAQ. The CDR3 DNA follows: TGTGCCAGCAGACCCACAGGGGGCCGAGAGACCCAGTACTTC. Translation: CASRPTGGRETQYF.